The 20 T cell receptor beta chains below were found in one sample sequenced in a study of blood T cell repertoires in COVID-19. TCRdb keeps only in-frame clones here, not all; method: immunoSEQ multiplex PCR. The top ten hold 10% of the sample, which has more than 70,000 clones, 80% seen once. Sequencing was carried out using peripheral blood. Source of these receptors: a woman in her 70s with acute or convalescent COVID-19.

This chain uses TRBV6-5 with TRBJ2-1; 7 nucleotides align to TRBD2. Germline V gene data show CDR1 as MNHEY and CDR2 as SVGAGI. V lost 4 bases and J lost 7; bases outside the gene matches: 7. This CDR3 has 14 amino acids. In DNA, the CDR3 is TGTGCCAGCAGTTCCCCCCGGACTAGGAATGAGCAGTTCTTC. Protein: CASSSPRTRNEQFF.

The rearrangement joins TRBV5-4 to TRBJ2-7; 9 bases match TRBD2. Trimming at V came to 4 bases and at J to 7 bases, leaving 9 bases not matched to a gene. The CDR3 consists of 14 residues. Looked up from germline, CDR1 is SGHNT and CDR2 is YYREEE (reference sequence). The CDR3 is CASSLAGQLREQYF. CDR3 coding DNA: TGTGCCAGCAGCCTAGCGGGACAGCTGCGGGAGCAGTACTTC.

This chain joins TRBV5-1 and TRBJ1-2; D is unresolved. The CDR3 spans 14 residues. Trimming pared 0 bases from V and 2 bases from J, leaving 8 bases between. Germline V gives CDR1 SGHRS, CDR2 YFSETQ. In DNA, the CDR3 is TGCGCCAGCAGCTTGGACAGTATGAACTATGGCTACACCTTC. Translating gives CASSLDSMNYGYTF. Together with reference TRBV5-1 and TRBJ1-2, the CDR3 gives the full variable domain: KAGVTQTPRYLIKTRGQQVTLSCSPISGHRSVSWYQQTPGQGLQFLFEYFSETQRNKGNFPGRFSGRQFSNSRSEMNVSTLELGDSALYLCASSLDSMNYGYTFGSGTRLTVV.

J is TRBJ2-4 and V is TRBV6-6; D unclear. With 0 bases removed from V and 6 bases from J, the gap between germline ends came to 9 bases. The CDR3 totals 14 residues. The germline CDR1 and CDR2 sequences are MNHNY and SVGAGI (reference sequence). The CDR3 region is CASSYSTQLNIQYF. CDR3 nucleotides: TGTGCCAGCAGTTACTCGACACAGCTAAACATTCAGTACTTC.

This clone was observed a few times. The chain carries TRBV5-5 and TRBJ1-1; maybe TRBD1 (6 bases). CDR3 length equals 13 residues. The germline gives CDR1 SGHKS, CDR2 YYEKEE (reference sequence). V lost 4 bases and J lost 12, with 19 bases in between. The CDR3 protein is CASSLGTPNRPFF. CDR3 DNA sequence: TGTGCCAGCAGCCTCGGGACACCCAATAGACCTTTCTTT. Complete variable domain (other parts from reference TRBV5-5 and TRBJ1-1): DAGVTQSPTHLIKTRGQQVTLRCSPISGHKSVSWYQQVLGQGPQFIFQYYEKEERGRGNFPDRFSARQFPNYSSELNVNALLLGDSALYLCASSLGTPNRPFFGQGTRLTVV.

The chain recombines TRBV28 with TRBJ2-1; D is possibly TRBD1 (6 bases). The CDR3 runs 19 residues. Trimming cost V 7 bases and J 5 bases, with 30 bases left between them. Germline V lookup: CDR1 MDHEN, CDR2 SYDVKM. The DNA of the CDR3 is TGTGCCAGCACCACTCCCCGCCCTTACACAGGGAAAAGGAACAATGAGCAGTTCTTC. Protein sequence: CASTTPRPYTGKRNNEQFF.

CDR3: CAWTPTGPRNEQYF. The CDR3 nucleotides read TGTGCCTGGACCCCGACAGGGCCACGGAACGAGCAGTACTTC. This chain uses TRBV30 with TRBJ2-7, with 7 bases lining up with TRBD1. The germline gives CDR1 GTSNPN, CDR2 SVGIG (reference sequence). V lost 4 bases to trimming and J lost 5 bases; unmatched junction nucleotides: 11. The CDR3 consists of 14 residues.

V usage is TRBV3-1 (or the pseudogene TRBV3-2) and J usage is TRBJ2-1; 9 nucleotides match TRBD2. This CDR3 is built from 14 residues. Germline trimming cut 4 bases from V and 5 bases from J; bases unmatched to any gene: 3. In germline, CDR1 is LGHDT, CDR2 YNNKEL (reference sequence). The DNA for the CDR3 is TGTGCCAGCAGCCCGACTAGCGGTGACAATGAGCAGTTCTTC. This codes for CASSPTSGDNEQFF.

The V gene is TRBV7-8, the J gene TRBJ2-2; 7 bases match TRBD2. From germline, CDR1 is SGHVS and CDR2 FQNEAQ. V shed 5 bases and J 1 base; nucleotides not matched to a gene: 7. This CDR3 is built from 16 residues. The CDR3: CASSIRLAMNTGELFF. The DNA for the CDR3 is TGTGCCAGCAGCATTCGACTAGCTATGAACACCGGGGAGCTGTTTTTT.

This sequence joins TRBV27 and TRBJ2-1, with 11 bases fitting TRBD2. Trimming removed 6 bases from V and 6 bases from J; junction bases left unmatched: 4. CDR3 length: 14 amino acids. The germline V gene encodes CDR1 MNHEY and CDR2 SMNVEV (reference sequence). The CDR3 DNA reads TGTGCCAGCAGATACGGGACTAGCGGCAATGAGCAGTTCTTC. The encoded protein is CASRYGTSGNEQFF.

The genes are TRBV10-3 and TRBJ2-3; 11 nucleotides match TRBD2. The CDR3 runs to 18 residues. The V and J ends lost 0 bases and 7 bases, in that order; junction bases with no gene match: 12. Looked up from germline, CDR1 is ENHRY and CDR2 is SYGVKD. DNA of the CDR3: TGTGCCATCAGTGAGTCTTCCGCTAGCGGGGGGCCAAGGTATACGCAGTATTTT. Translation: CAISESSASGGPRYTQYF.

The chain recombines TRBV5-1 with TRBJ2-7, with TRBD1 matching 8 bases. The J segment lost 0 bases and the V segment lost 4 bases, leaving 9 bases of the junction unmatched. CDR1 is SGHRS, CDR2 YFSETQ, per germline. This CDR3 has 16 residues. The chain's CDR3 is CASSNGDRSGSYEQYF. The DNA of the CDR3 is TGCGCCAGCAGCAACGGGGACAGGTCTGGCTCCTACGAGCAGTACTTC.

CDR3 nucleotides: TGTGCCAGCAGTTTGACACCAGGCTCCTATAATTCACCCCTCCACTTT. Its translation is CASSLTPGSYNSPLHF. The V call is TRBV27, the J call TRBJ1-6; D unresolved. Trimming cost V 3 bases and J 0 bases, with 9 bases left between them. The CDR3 runs to 16 residues. CDR1 is MNHEY, CDR2 SMNVEV, per germline (reference sequence).

The chain recombines TRBV7-8 with TRBJ1-2; D may be TRBD1 (6 bases). Trimming shortened V by 1 base and J by 2 bases, and 11 bases separated the two germline ends. Germline V gives CDR1 SGHVS, CDR2 FQNEAQ. This CDR3 is built from 15 residues. CDR3 loop: CASSLVQGPNYGYTF. In DNA form, the CDR3 reads TGTGCCAGCAGCTTAGTACAGGGCCCGAACTATGGCTACACCTTC.

This chain links TRBV3-1 (or the pseudogene TRBV3-2) with TRBJ1-2; D is unclear. The CDR3 length is 15 residues. Germline lookup yields CDR1 LGHDT and CDR2 YNNKEL (reference sequence). Trimming pared 4 bases from V and 1 base from J, leaving 13 bases between. CDR3: CASSPNHGDNYGYTF. CDR3 sequence (DNA): TGTGCCAGCAGCCCCAACCACGGGGATAACTATGGCTACACCTTC.

The V gene is TRBV14, the J gene TRBJ1-2, with D perhaps TRBD1 (6 bases). CDR3 size: 14 residues. Trimming shortened V by 4 bases and J by 8 bases, and 17 bases separated the two germline ends. Per germline, CDR1 SGHDN and CDR2 FVKESK. The CDR3 bases are TGTGCCAGCAGCCGCACAGGGTTTCCAGAAGGCTACACCTTC. It translates to CASSRTGFPEGYTF.

The CDR3 DNA reads TGTGCGTCGGGAGTATCGGCAAATGAGCAGTTCTTC. It is translated as CASGVSANEQFF. J is TRBJ2-1 and V is TRBV19; TRBD2 is a possible D gene (6 bases). The germline gives CDR1 LNHDA, CDR2 SQIVND (reference sequence). The CDR3 runs to 12 residues.

The chain combines TRBV27 with TRBJ1-1; 9 bases align to TRBD1. The germline V gene encodes CDR1 MNHEY and CDR2 SMNVEV (reference sequence). The CDR3 length is 15 residues. The J segment lost 5 bases and the V segment lost 6 bases, leaving 10 bases of the junction unmatched. DNA of the CDR3: TGTGCCAGCAGAGTCGGGGACAGGGCTAATACTGAAGCTTTCTTT. This sequence encodes CASRVGDRANTEAFF.

This chain connects TRBV29-1 to TRBJ2-1; 16 nucleotides agree with TRBD2. This CDR3 comprises 14 residues. V lost 5 bases and J lost 12; bases outside the gene matches: 7. Germline V gives CDR1 SQVTM, CDR2 ANQGSEA. CDR3 region: CSVSGTSGGEAQFF. Written as DNA, the CDR3 is TGCAGCGTTTCCGGGACTAGCGGGGGGGAGGCGCAGTTCTTC.

The chain carries TRBV5-4 and TRBJ2-5; no clear D. The V and J ends lost 1 base and 5 bases respectively, with 9 bases between them. The CDR3 length is 13 residues. CDR1 is SGHNT and CDR2 is YYREEE in the germline V gene (reference sequence). CDR3 in amino acids: CASSLNLRETQYF. In DNA form, the CDR3 reads TGTGCCAGCAGCTTGAATCTCCGGGAGACCCAGTACTTC.